Shown below are 8 T cell receptor beta chains from a single sample sequenced in a study of blood T cell repertoires in COVID-19. Sequencing used immunoSEQ multiplex PCR; TCRdb keeps in-frame clones, though not all of them. The data hold 96,000 or so clones, with roughly 89% observed a single time. The sequenced sample consisted of peripheral blood. The receptors derive from a human donor with COVID-19, enrolled during active disease. The donor label of this sample is uncertain.

The chain has TRBV6-6 and TRBJ1-6; D possibly corresponds to TRBD1 (6 bases). The CDR3 is made up of 16 amino acids. Germline assignment: CDR1 MNHNY and CDR2 SVGAGI (reference sequence). Trimming took off 6 bases at V and 5 bases at J, with 17 bases between the two ends. CDR3: CASSTSTGLDNSPLHF. The CDR3 DNA follows: TGTGCCAGCAGCACAAGTACAGGGTTGGATAATTCACCCCTCCACTTT.

This chain uses TRBV7-3 with TRBJ2-1, with 7 bases lining up with TRBD1. The CDR3 runs to 15 residues. Germline V gives CDR1 SGHTA, CDR2 FQGTGA. The V and J ends lost 3 bases and 0 bases, in that order; junction bases with no gene match: 2. The CDR3 DNA sequence: TGTGCCAGCAGCTTGACAGGGAGCTCCTACAATGAGCAGTTCTTC. As protein: CASSLTGSSYNEQFF.

The chain combines TRBV9 with TRBJ1-2; 7 positions agree with TRBD1. The CDR3 is 13 residues long. The germline CDR1 and CDR2 sequences are SGDLS and YYNGEE. Unmatched junction bases numbered 3, after V lost 3 bases and J lost 4 bases. CDR3 region: CASSAGTAYGYTF. The DNA for the CDR3 is TGTGCCAGCAGCGCCGGGACAGCCTATGGCTACACCTTC.

The chain joins TRBV4-2 to TRBJ1-2, with D tentatively TRBD1 (5 bases). Germline V gives CDR1 LGHNA, CDR2 YNFKEQ. V was cut by 1 base and J by 0 bases, with 15 bases left in between. The CDR3 is 17 residues long. The CDR3: CASSQGVQGASNYGYTF. CDR3 DNA sequence: TGTGCCAGCAGCCAAGGGGTCCAGGGCGCCTCTAACTATGGCTACACCTTC.

The V gene is TRBV7-8, the J gene TRBJ1-3; D unresolved. In germline, CDR1 is SGHVS, CDR2 FQNEAQ. The V gene lost 6 bases and the J gene lost 0 bases, with 12 bases spanning the gap. The CDR3 loop spans 15 amino acids. This CDR3 is CASSLDSRSGNTIYF. The CDR3, as DNA: TGTGCCAGCAGTCTAGACTCCCGCTCTGGAAACACCATATATTTT.

This clone was seen once. The chain carries TRBV4-1 and TRBJ1-5; 8 bases are a match to TRBD1. With 4 bases clipped from V and 5 bases from J, the junction kept 22 bases outside the gene matches. Per germline, CDR1 MGHRA and CDR2 YSYEKL. The CDR3 consists of 20 residues. CDR3 nucleotides: TGCGCCAGCAGCCCCCGGACAGGGAACATTTATAGTAACCACGATCAGCCCCAGCATTTT. Residues: CASSPRTGNIYSNHDQPQHF.

The chain joins TRBV24-1 to TRBJ1-1; no firm D call. V was clipped by 12 bases and J by 6 bases, with 22 bases between them. Germline CDR1 is KGHDR and CDR2 is SFDVKD. The CDR3 sequence is 14 residues long. CDR3 in DNA: TGTGCCCCGCTTCCAGAGAGGGCGCGAGCTGAAGCTTTCTTT. It yields the protein CAPLPERARAEAFF.

This chain uses TRBV5-1 with TRBJ2-7, with D hard to call. V gave up 1 base and J gave up 3 bases, with 11 bases separating them. Germline V lookup: CDR1 SGHRS, CDR2 YFSETQ. The CDR3 has 14 residues. CDR3 amino acids: CASSLPGFDYEQYF. The CDR3 nucleotides read TGCGCCAGCAGCTTGCCCGGGTTCGACTACGAGCAGTACTTC.